Below are 2 T cell receptor beta chains sequenced from a single sample in a study of cytotoxic CD8 clonotypes in ibrutinib-treated CLL. Libraries were prepared by immunoSEQ multiplex PCR; TCRdb keeps only in-frame clonotypes and omits some of them. The sample lists approximately 45,000 clones; 60% to 80% were seen once. Sequences were derived from PBMCs, sampled after 12 months of ibrutinib treatment. The receptors were sampled from a human donor with chronic lymphocytic leukemia.

The chain carries TRBV5-4 and TRBJ2-4; D is undetermined. Trimming took off 1 base at V and 3 bases at J, with 8 bases between the two ends. The germline V gene has CDR1 SGHNT and CDR2 YYREEE (reference sequence). The CDR3 has 14 residues. For the CDR3, the DNA is TGTGCCAGCAGCTTGATGGGTGGCAAAAACATTCAGTACTTC. It specifies CASSLMGGKNIQYF. Full variable domain (missing parts from reference TRBV5-4 and TRBJ2-4): ETGVTQSPTHLIKTRGQQVTLRCSSQSGHNTVSWYQQALGQGPQFIFQYYREEENGRGNFPPRFSGLQFPNYSSELNVNALELDDSALYLCASSLMGGKNIQYFGAGTRLSVL.

The J gene is TRBJ1-5, the V gene TRBV12-1. TRBV12-1 is described as a pseudogene. This CDR3 region has 16 residues. The CDR3: CASSLSESGGNQPQHF. DNA for the CDR3: TGTGCCAGCAGCCTCTCTGAGTCCGGCGGCAATCAGCCCCAGCATTTT.